This entry features one T cell receptor beta chain sequence. Its antigen is unidentified. A single record per CDR3 protein comes from TCRdb applying MiXCR to the reads. The sample holds about 220,000 distinct CDR3 sequences, 38% seen once. This sample stems from a study of T cell repertoires in cytomegalovirus infection. The wider study: Well-studied HLA-B-restricted epitopes and recently identified HLA-C-restricted epitopes of CMV were both used in the study.

Germline-derived CDR1 and CDR2 are LGHNT and FRNRAP. V dropped 5 bases and J dropped 5 bases, with 5 bases sitting between them. This CDR3 is built from 11 residues. Sequenced here: CD8+ T cells from cultured PBMCs, sampled from culture after CMV antigen stimulation. The receptor was isolated from a human donor in good health (CMV status not recorded). Some clones in this sample may be carry-over from other donors' samples. The chain recombines TRBV12-5 with TRBJ2-3; D is uncertain. The CDR3 coding sequence is TGTGCTAGTGGTCAGGTAGATACGCAGTATTTT. It encodes CASGQVDTQYF.